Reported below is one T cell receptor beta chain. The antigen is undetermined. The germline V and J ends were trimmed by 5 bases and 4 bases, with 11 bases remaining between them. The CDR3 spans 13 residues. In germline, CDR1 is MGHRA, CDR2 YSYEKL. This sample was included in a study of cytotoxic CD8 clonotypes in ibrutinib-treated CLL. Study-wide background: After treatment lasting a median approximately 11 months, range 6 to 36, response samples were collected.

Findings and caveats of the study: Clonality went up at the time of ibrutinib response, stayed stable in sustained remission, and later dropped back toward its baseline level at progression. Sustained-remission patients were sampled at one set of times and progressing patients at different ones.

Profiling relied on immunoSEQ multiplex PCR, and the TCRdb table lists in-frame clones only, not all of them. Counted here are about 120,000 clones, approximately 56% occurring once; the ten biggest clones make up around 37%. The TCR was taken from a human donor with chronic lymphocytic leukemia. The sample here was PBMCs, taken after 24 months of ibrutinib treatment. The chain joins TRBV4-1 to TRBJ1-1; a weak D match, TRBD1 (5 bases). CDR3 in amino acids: CASSSQGFTEAFF. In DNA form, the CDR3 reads TGCGCCAGCAGCTCGCAGGGCTTCACTGAAGCTTTCTTT.